The rows below give T cell receptor beta chains drawn from one sample of a study of T cell responses to AZD1222 COVID-19 vaccine. Clones were sequenced by immunoSEQ multiplex PCR, and TCRdb holds only the in-frame ones, with some missing. The repertoire holds roughly 100,000 clones, approximately 84% seen once, with 14% in the top ten. The sample in question was peripheral blood, obtained 28 days after the second AZD1222 dose. Every receptor here comes from an adult who received the AZD1222 COVID-19 vaccine. Each CDR3 is given with its conserved first and last residue. Fields, in order: J gene, D gene, clone size, V gene, CDR3 protein, CDR3 DNA. A D gene is named only where the DNA matches it firmly. Size is stated for part of the rows, as once, few or many counts, or as a class when the clone is expanded.

TRBJ2-7	-	few	TRBV5-1	CASSLALGGEQYF	TGCGCCAGCAGCTTGGCCCTCGGGGGCGAGCAGTACTTC
TRBJ1-6	-	-	TRBV6-5	CASRRGTDNSPLHF	TGTGCCAGCCGGAGGGGGACCGATAATTCACCCCTCCACTTT
TRBJ2-3	TRBD2	-	TRBV5-1	CASSLASGFTDTQYF	TGCGCCAGCAGTCTCGCTAGCGGCTTCACAGATACGCAGTATTTT
TRBJ2-7	-	-	TRBV18	CASSPDPYEQYF	TGTGCCAGCTCACCAGACCCCTACGAGCAGTACTTC
TRBJ2-2	-	-	TRBV10-3	CAISELETGELFF	TGTGCCATCAGTGAGTTGGAAACCGGGGAGCTGTTTTTT
TRBJ1-1	TRBD1	-	TRBV5-1	CASSLEQGAPNTEAFF	TGCGCCAGCAGCTTGGAACAGGGGGCTCCGAACACTGAAGCTTTCTTT
TRBJ2-1	-	once	TRBV27	CASSLSVRNEQFF	TGTGCCAGCAGTTTATCCGTTAGGAATGAGCAGTTCTTC
TRBJ2-5	-	once	TRBV7-8	CASSLVSQSVGTQYF	TGTGCCAGCAGCTTAGTATCACAGTCTGTAGGGACCCAGTACTTC
TRBJ2-2	TRBD1	-	TRBV5-1	CASSLDNSRGLGELFF	TGCGCCAGCAGCTTGGATAACTCGAGGGGGCTCGGGGAGCTGTTTTTT
TRBJ1-1	TRBD1	-	TRBV7-9	CASSPQGETEAFF	TGTGCCAGCAGCCCCCAGGGGGAAACTGAAGCTTTCTTT
TRBJ2-2	-	-	TRBV9	CASSPHRDTGELFF	TGTGCCAGCAGCCCCCACCGAGACACCGGGGAGCTGTTTTTT
TRBJ2-7	TRBD1	-	TRBV3-1/TRBV3-2	CASSTPRDRAYEQYF	TGTGCCAGCAGCACTCCCCGGGACAGGGCCTACGAGCAGTACTTC
TRBJ2-5	TRBD2	-	TRBV9	CASSVGRASGGIETQYF	TGTGCCAGCAGCGTAGGGAGGGCTAGCGGGGGTATAGAGACCCAGTACTTC
TRBJ2-5	TRBD2	-	TRBV24-1	CATSRAGSQETQYF	TGTGCCACCAGCAGAGCGGGGTCACAAGAGACCCAGTACTTC
TRBJ2-2	TRBD1	-	TRBV25-1	CASSRTGMRTGELFF	TGTGCCAGCAGTCGGACAGGGATGAGAACCGGGGAGCTGTTTTTT
TRBJ1-1	-	-	TRBV18	CASSPLSGTEAFF	TGTGCCAGCTCACCACTTTCGGGAACTGAAGCTTTCTTT
TRBJ2-3	-	-	TRBV6-6	CASSYWQYTDTQYF	TGTGCCAGCAGTTACTGGCAGTACACAGATACGCAGTATTTT
TRBJ1-1	-	-	TRBV28	CASSILTGNTEAFF	TGTGCCAGCAGTATATTAACAGGGAACACTGAAGCTTTCTTT